One sample yielded the 18 T cell receptor beta chains listed below, sequenced in a study of read filtering for tumor transcriptome and immune sequencing (TCRdb year 2020). These reads were obtained on an Illumina HiSeq 4000. The Immunoverse kit was used to build TCR libraries from roughly 370 ng RNA, with molecular barcoded adaptors covering alpha/delta and beta/gamma chains. The public sequencing data were trimmed at Q25 with fastp and processed into clonotypes with MiXCR by TCRdb, which kept only in-frame beta chains. Rows are unified per CDR3 protein, each entry keeping the most common DNA and genes. The sample table records nearly 60,000 distinct CDR3 sequences; approximately 13% of these occur just once. The ten top clones hold approximately 16% of the sample. The specimen sequenced was a population of CD138-negative cells sorted from bone marrow. The meaning of the sample's cell subset or site label: bone marrow mononuclear cells depleted of CD138+ plasma/myeloma cells by negative magnetic selection. The receptors were gathered from a donor at least 40 years old with multiple myeloma.

This clonotype was observed many times. The V gene is TRBV5-1, the J gene TRBJ1-3; perhaps TRBD1 as D (5 bases). Trimming left V 5 bases short and J 6 bases short, with 15 bases between. Germline V gives CDR1 SGHRS, CDR2 YFSETQ. The CDR3 extends over 14 amino acids. CDR3 sequence reads: CASSGGTVENTIYF. The CDR3 DNA is TGCGCCAGCAGTGGCGGGACCGTAGAAAACACCATATATTTT.

This clonotype was seen repeatedly, ten times or more. In nucleotides, the CDR3 is TGTGCCAGCAGCTTAATGGGACAGGGAGCCAAAAACATTCAGTACTTC. It specifies CASSLMGQGAKNIQYF. The V gene is TRBV7-2, the J gene TRBJ2-4, with 9 nucleotides matching TRBD1. This CDR3 has 16 amino acids. V lost 2 bases, J lost 0 bases, and 2 bases stayed unmatched. Germline V gene data show CDR1 as SGHTA and CDR2 as FQGNSA.

In this sample, this clonotype turned up many times. V and J are TRBV9 and TRBJ2-2; D is possibly TRBD1 (6 bases). This CDR3 region has 13 residues. V dropped 2 bases and J dropped 5 bases, with 7 bases sitting between them. Germline assignment: CDR1 SGDLS and CDR2 YYNGEE. CDR3 protein: CASSVRGTGELFF. CDR3 nucleotide sequence: TGTGCCAGCAGCGTCAGGGGTACCGGGGAGCTGTTTTTT.

Many counts were recorded for this clonotype. The gene calls are TRBV19 and TRBJ2-5; D may be TRBD1 (5 bases). Germline CDR1 LNHDA, CDR2 SQIVND (reference sequence). V dropped 6 bases and J dropped 0 bases, with 14 bases sitting between them. The CDR3 covers 15 residues. CDR3 sequence reads: CASRTTRQNQETQYF. In nucleotides, the CDR3 is TGTGCCAGTAGAACAACAAGACAGAACCAAGAGACCCAGTACTTC.

A few counts support this clonotype. One base away lies a much larger clone, so this may be a sequencing read error. Lacking the conserved final phenylalanine or tryptophan, this CDR3 likely reflects a read error. The DNA is left out, because the CDR3 cannot be placed on it with certainty; the CDR3 is given as TCRdb lists it. The chain recombines TRBV18 with TRBJ1-2; TRBD1, the table's D call, was not compared with the DNA. A total of 12 residues make up the CDR3, ends included. From germline, CDR1 is KGHSH and CDR2 LQKENI. The CDR3 protein is CASSPRGQSSFS.

Regarding this clonotype: Because the CDR3 is missing its conserved closing phenylalanine or tryptophan, this is likely a read error. The limits of the CDR3 on the DNA are not certain, so only TCRdb's listed CDR3 is given. CDR3 sequence: CASSQSSLG. The V call is TRBV23-1, the J call TRBJ2-4. TRBV23-1 is labeled an ORF, and its function is uncertain. The CDR3 numbers 9 amino acids, ends counted.

This clonotype was recorded many times. V and J are TRBV6-1 and TRBJ1-1; weak D call: TRBD1 (5 bases). The V gene lost 5 bases and the J gene lost 4 bases, with 14 bases spanning the gap. This CDR3 comprises 14 residues. Germline CDR1 and CDR2: MNHNS and SASEGT. The CDR3 spells CASSSREFVTEAFF. The CDR3 DNA reads TGTGCCAGCAGTTCCAGGGAGTTTGTCACTGAAGCTTTCTTT.

V and J are TRBV7-9 and TRBJ2-5; D may be TRBD1 (5 bases). Trimming took 5 bases from V and 5 from J, leaving 9 bases between them. Germline V gene sequence: CDR1 SEHNR, CDR2 FQNEAQ (reference sequence). The CDR3 covers 12 residues. This chain's CDR3 is CASSPQGETQYF. In nucleotides, the CDR3 is TGTGCCAGCAGCCCCCAGGGTGAGACCCAGTACTTC.

This clonotype was detected many times. The chain links TRBV20-1 to TRBJ2-5, with D possibly TRBD2 on 6 matching bases. Trimming stripped 6 bases from V and 4 bases from J, with 15 bases between. The CDR3 totals 13 residues. Germline assignment: CDR1 DFQATT and CDR2 SNEGSKA (reference sequence). The CDR3 DNA sequence: TGCAGTGCCGGGAGCGCCCAAGCAGAGACCCAGTACTTC. Residues: CSAGSAQAETQYF.

This clonotype has at least ten counts. This chain joins TRBV14 and TRBJ2-5, with 7 bases aligning to TRBD1. The CDR3 length is 13 residues. Germline V gives CDR1 SGHDN, CDR2 FVKESK. Losses at the gene ends were 2 bases for V and 6 bases for J; bases not matched to a gene: 3. CDR3 sequence: CASSQNRGQTQYF. CDR3 sequence (DNA): TGTGCCAGCAGCCAAAACAGGGGTCAGACCCAGTACTTC.

The chain couples TRBV12-3 or TRBV12-4 to TRBJ2-2; D gene uncertain. V was trimmed by 6 bases and J by 0 bases, leaving 11 bases between them. There are 15 residues in the CDR3. The CDR3: CASSSTQANTGELFF. Written as DNA, the CDR3 is TGTGCCAGCAGCTCCACCCAAGCGAACACCGGGGAGCTGTTTTTT.

At least ten counts were recorded for this clonotype. V usage is TRBV4-2 and J usage is TRBJ2-7; D is unresolved. V shed 3 bases and J shed 2 bases, with 17 bases lying between them. CDR1 and CDR2 from the germline V gene are LGHNA and YNFKEQ. The CDR3 runs to 16 residues. The chain's CDR3 is CASSQSQANAAYEQYF. CDR3 nucleotide sequence: TGTGCCAGCAGCCAGAGTCAAGCAAACGCGGCCTACGAGCAGTACTTC.

Ten or more counts support this clonotype. The V and J genes are TRBV20-1 and TRBJ2-1; the match to TRBD2 covers 8 bases. Germline trimming cut 8 bases from V and 2 bases from J; bases unmatched to any gene: 8. The CDR3 covers 14 residues. Germline V gives CDR1 DFQATT, CDR2 SNEGSKA (reference sequence). CDR3 DNA: TGCAGTCACTTAATCGGGGGGGCCTACAATGAGCAGTTCTTC. Protein sequence: CSHLIGGAYNEQFF.

This clonotype was seen many times. The rearrangement joins TRBV29-1 to TRBJ2-3; the D gene is possibly TRBD1 (6 bases). This CDR3 is 13 amino acids long. Trimming pared 7 bases from V and 8 bases from J, leaving 19 bases between. The V gene's germline CDR1 is SQVTM and CDR2 ANQGSEA. The CDR3 region has the DNA TGCAGCGGCCTCACAGGGTTGAGAGGTACGCAGTATTTT. Protein: CSGLTGLRGTQYF.

This clonotype appeared many times. The chain employs TRBV7-9 and TRBJ1-5; D is undetermined. Germline CDR1 SEHNR, CDR2 FQNEAQ (reference sequence). Between the trimmed V and J ends, which lost 3 bases and 4 bases, there was a span of 19 bases. CDR3 length: 17 residues. CDR3 in amino acids: CASSFTASPSPNQPQHF. CDR3 nucleotides: TGTGCCAGCAGCTTTACCGCCTCTCCGAGCCCGAATCAGCCCCAGCATTTT.

The sample holds many counts of this clonotype. J is TRBJ1-5 and V is TRBV3-1; D uncertain. This CDR3 is built from 15 residues. Germline loops: CDR1 LGHDT, CDR2 YNNKEL (reference sequence). Trimming pared 4 bases from V and 4 bases from J, leaving 14 bases between. In DNA form, the CDR3 reads TGTGCCAGCAGCCCCAGCGAAAGTCGGAATCAGCCCCAGCATTTT. Translation gives CASSPSESRNQPQHF.

Note on this clonotype: Sequence at one end of the junction differs from germline and may be a read error. The chain joins TRBV20-1 to TRBJ2-4, with a weak D call TRBD2 (5 bases). In germline, CDR1 is DFQATT, CDR2 SNEGSKA (reference sequence). CDR3 length: 14 residues. DNA for the CDR3: TGCAGTGCTAGAGATTCCCTAGCCAAAAACATTCCGTACTTC. This gives the protein CSARDSLAKNIPYF.

This clonotype was observed many times. The CDR3 loop reads CAWIATDQDTQYF. DNA for the CDR3: TGTGCCTGGATCGCGACAGACCAAGATACGCAGTATTTT. V and J are TRBV30 and TRBJ2-3, with D perhaps TRBD1 (5 bases). The CDR3 is 13 residues long. In germline, CDR1 is GTSNPN, CDR2 SVGIG (reference sequence). Between the trimmed V and J ends, which lost 4 bases and 5 bases, there was a span of 13 bases. The full variable domain, its missing parts supplied by reference TRBV30 and TRBJ2-3, is SQTIHQWPATLVQPVGSPLSLECTVEGTSNPNLYWYRQAAGRGLQLLFYSVGIGQISSEVPQNLSASRPQDRQFILSSKKLLLSDSGFYLCAWIATDQDTQYFGPGTRLTVL.